The clone carrying this T cell receptor beta chain was found a few times. As yet, its antigen is unknown. Extraction and reverse transcription of RNA yielded cDNA as the sequencing template. The protocol was immunoSEQ multiplex PCR, while the TCRdb copy is restricted to in-frame clones and leaves out a portion. The data show under 250,000 clones, around 50% seen once. The data stem from a study of CD8+ T cells in alopecia areata. General observations from the study: Shared TCR sequences were less clear between patients than in mice, possibly partly from HLA diversity. More clonal than normal scalp was lesional scalp, particularly alopecia totalis/universalis.

V was trimmed by 5 bases and J by 3 bases, leaving 5 bases between them. CDR3 length: 11 residues. Germline CDR1 reads MDHEN; CDR2 reads SYDVKM. The chain employs TRBV28 and TRBJ2-7, with unresolved D. This TCR was sampled from a human donor in good health. The sample consisted of CD8+ T cells sorted from blood. Written as DNA, the CDR3 is TGTGCCAGCAGTAAGAGCTACGAGCAGTACTTC. It codes for CASSKSYEQYF.